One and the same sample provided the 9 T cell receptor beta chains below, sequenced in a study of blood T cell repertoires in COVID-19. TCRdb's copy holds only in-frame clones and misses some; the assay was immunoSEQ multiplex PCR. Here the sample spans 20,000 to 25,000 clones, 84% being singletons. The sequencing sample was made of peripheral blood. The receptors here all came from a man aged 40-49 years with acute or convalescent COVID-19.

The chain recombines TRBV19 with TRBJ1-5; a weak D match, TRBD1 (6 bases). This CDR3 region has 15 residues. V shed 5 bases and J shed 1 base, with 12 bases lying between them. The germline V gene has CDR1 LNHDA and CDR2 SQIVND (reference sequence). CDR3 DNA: TGTGCCAGTAGTGACCCCAGGGGAAGCAATCAGCCCCAGCATTTT. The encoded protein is CASSDPRGSNQPQHF.

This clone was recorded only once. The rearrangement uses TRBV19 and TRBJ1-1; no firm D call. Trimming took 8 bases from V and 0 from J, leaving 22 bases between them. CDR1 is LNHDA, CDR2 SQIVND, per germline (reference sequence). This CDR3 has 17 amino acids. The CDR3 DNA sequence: TGTGCCAGTCCCCCCCCTGCGGTCAGCCTACTGAACACTGAAGCTTTCTTT. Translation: CASPPPAVSLLNTEAFF.

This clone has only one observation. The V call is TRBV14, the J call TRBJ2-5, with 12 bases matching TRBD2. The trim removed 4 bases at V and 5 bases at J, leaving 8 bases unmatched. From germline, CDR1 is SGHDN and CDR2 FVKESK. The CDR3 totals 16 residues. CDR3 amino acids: CASSPASGRAGETQYF. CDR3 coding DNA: TGTGCCAGCAGCCCCGCTAGCGGGAGGGCCGGGGAGACCCAGTACTTC.

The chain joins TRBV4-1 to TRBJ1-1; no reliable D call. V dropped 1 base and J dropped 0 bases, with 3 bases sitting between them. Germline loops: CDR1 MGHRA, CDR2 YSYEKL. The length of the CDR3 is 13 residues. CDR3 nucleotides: TGCGCCAGCAGCCAAGTCTTGAACACTGAAGCTTTCTTT. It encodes CASSQVLNTEAFF.

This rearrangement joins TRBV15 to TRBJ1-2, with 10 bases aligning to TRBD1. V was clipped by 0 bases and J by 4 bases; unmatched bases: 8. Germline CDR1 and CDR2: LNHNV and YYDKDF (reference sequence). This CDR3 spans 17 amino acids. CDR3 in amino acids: CATSRETGTGDLYGYTF. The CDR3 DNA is TGTGCCACCAGCAGAGAGACCGGGACAGGGGATCTCTATGGCTACACCTTC.

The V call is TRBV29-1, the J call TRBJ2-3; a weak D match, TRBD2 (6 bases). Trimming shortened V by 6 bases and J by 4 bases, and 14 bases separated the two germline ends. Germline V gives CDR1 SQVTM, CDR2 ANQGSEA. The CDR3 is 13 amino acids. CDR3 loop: CSVLTSTADTQYF. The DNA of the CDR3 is TGCAGCGTACTGACTAGTACCGCAGATACGCAGTATTTT.

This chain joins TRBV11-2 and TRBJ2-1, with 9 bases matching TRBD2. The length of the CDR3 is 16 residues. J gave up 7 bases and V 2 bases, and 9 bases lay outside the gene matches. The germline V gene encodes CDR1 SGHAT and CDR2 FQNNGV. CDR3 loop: CASSLSARGGANEQFF. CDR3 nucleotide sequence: TGTGCCAGCAGCTTATCAGCGCGCGGGGGGGCAAATGAGCAGTTCTTC.

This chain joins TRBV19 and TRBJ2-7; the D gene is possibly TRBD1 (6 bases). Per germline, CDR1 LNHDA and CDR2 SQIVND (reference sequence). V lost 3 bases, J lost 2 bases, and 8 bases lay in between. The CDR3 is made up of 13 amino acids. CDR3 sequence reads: CASSMTGTYEQYF. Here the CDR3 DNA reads TGTGCCAGTAGTATGACAGGAACCTACGAGCAGTACTTC.

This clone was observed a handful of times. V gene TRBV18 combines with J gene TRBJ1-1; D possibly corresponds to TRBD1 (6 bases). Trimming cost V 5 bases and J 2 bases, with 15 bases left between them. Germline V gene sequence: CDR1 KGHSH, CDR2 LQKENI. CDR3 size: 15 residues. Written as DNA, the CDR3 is TGTGCCAGCTCAAAGATTCAGGGGATCAACACTGAAGCTTTCTTT. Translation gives CASSKIQGINTEAFF.